The 18 T cell receptor beta chains below all came from one sample that was sequenced in a study of CD8 T cells in Susac syndrome. Roughly 0.45 to 1 ug RNA was reverse transcribed with random hexamers. TCRdb called the immunoSEQ multiplex PCR reads again in MiXCR, with one record for every CDR3 protein. The table shows about 100,000 distinct CDR3 sequences, with around 96% occurring only once. The specimen sequenced was CD8+ T cells from PBMCs. These receptors originate from a human donor with Susac syndrome.

The chain is built from TRBV12-3 or TRBV12-4 and TRBJ2-2, with D hard to call. Trimming removed 5 bases at V and 1 base at J, with 8 bases between. This CDR3 is built from 14 residues. CDR3 protein: CASSPTVNTGELFF. CDR3 nucleotides: TGTGCCAGCAGTCCTACGGTGAACACCGGGGAGCTGTTTTTT.

V and J are TRBV19 and TRBJ2-5; TRBD1 is a possible D gene (5 bases). The CDR3 sequence is 14 residues long. V was shortened by 4 bases and J by 12 bases, with 21 bases between the two germline ends. Germline CDR1 is LNHDA and CDR2 is SQIVND (reference sequence). DNA of the CDR3: TGTGCCAGTAGTAGACCACGGACACCCGAGAGCAAGTACTTC. Amino acids: CASSRPRTPESKYF.

This rearrangement joins TRBV21-1 to TRBJ1-2; TRBD1, the table's D call, lacks a check against the DNA. TRBV21-1 is designated a pseudogene. The CDR3 loop spans 16 amino acids. The CDR3 sequence is CASSKGQGGPGYGYTF. DNA for the CDR3: TGTGCCAGCAGCAAGGGACAGGGGGGCCCTGGCTATGGCTACACCTTC.

This clonotype was detected only a few times. The chain has TRBV12-3 or TRBV12-4 and TRBJ1-3; D call uncertain. V was shortened by 7 bases and J by 3 bases, with 10 bases between the two germline ends. CDR3 length: 13 residues. The CDR3 DNA is TGTGCCAGCACCCCTACGGTTGGAAACACCATATATTTT. Amino acids: CASTPTVGNTIYF.

This chain links TRBV6-5 with TRBJ1-3; D call uncertain. Trimming took off 10 bases at V and 0 bases at J, with 13 bases between the two ends. This CDR3 region has 14 residues. Germline V gives CDR1 MNHEY, CDR2 SVGAGI. This CDR3 reads CATRTGNSGNTIYF. The CDR3 nucleotides are TGTGCCACAAGGACTGGTAACTCTGGAAACACCATATATTTT.

The chain couples TRBV3-1 to TRBJ1-2, with TRBD1 matching over 8 bases. The V gene end was trimmed by 3 bases and the J gene end by 5 bases; junction bases not matched to a gene: 11. The CDR3 extends over 16 amino acids. The germline gives CDR1 LGHDT, CDR2 YNNKEL (reference sequence). The CDR3 DNA follows: TGTGCCAGCAGCCAGCCGGGGACAGGTGGGCTGTATGGCTACACCTTC. As protein: CASSQPGTGGLYGYTF.

The V and J genes are TRBV18 and TRBJ1-1; the D is unclear. The CDR3 sequence is 13 residues long. Deletions cut 2 bases from V and 5 bases from J, with 9 bases between. CDR1 is KGHSH, CDR2 LQKENI, per germline. The CDR3 sequence: CASSPGQETEAFF. The CDR3 DNA reads TGTGCCAGCTCACCAGGGCAGGAAACTGAAGCTTTCTTT. The whole variable domain, filled in from reference TRBV18 and TRBJ1-1, reads NAGVMQNPRHLVRRRGQEARLRCSPMKGHSHVYWYRQLPEEGLKFMVYLQKENIIDESGMPKERFSAEFPKEGPSILRIQQVVRGDSAAYFCASSPGQETEAFFGQGTRLTVV.

The gene calls are TRBV3-1 and TRBJ2-5; D gene uncertain. CDR3 length equals 12 residues. Trimming cost V 2 bases and J 9 bases, with 10 bases left between them. Per germline, CDR1 LGHDT and CDR2 YNNKEL (reference sequence). The CDR3: CASSQSTLPQYF. CDR3 bases: TGTGCCAGCAGCCAATCAACTCTGCCCCAGTACTTC.

This clonotype was picked up one time. J is TRBJ2-6 and V is TRBV12-3 or TRBV12-4, with TRBD1 identical over 8 bases. The J segment lost 0 bases and the V segment lost 9 bases, leaving 10 bases of the junction unmatched. CDR3 length: 17 residues. This CDR3 is CASRGQGQISGANVLTF. The DNA for the CDR3 is TGTGCCAGTCGAGGACAGGGTCAAATCTCTGGGGCCAACGTCCTGACTTTC.

This chain uses TRBV23-1 with TRBJ2-1; D remains unclear. TRBV23-1 is known as an ORF, though its function is uncertain. The CDR3 extends over 12 amino acids. Trimming cost V 6 bases and J 10 bases, with 13 bases left between them. The CDR3 sequence is CASSRPHREQFF. CDR3 nucleotides: TGCGCCAGCAGCCGTCCGCACAGAGAGCAGTTCTTC.

The rearrangement joins TRBV12-3 or TRBV12-4 to TRBJ1-2; TRBD1 might be the D (5 bases). V lost 5 bases to trimming and J lost 2 bases, with 15 bases between them. The CDR3 extends over 15 amino acids. This CDR3 is CASSTVGGLNYGYTF. CDR3 nucleotides: TGTGCCAGCAGTACCGTGGGGGGGTTGAACTATGGCTACACCTTC.

This chain connects TRBV5-4 to TRBJ2-1; 9 nucleotides match TRBD1. The CDR3 runs 15 residues. With 4 bases clipped from V and 7 bases from J, the junction kept 9 bases outside the gene matches. Germline lookup yields CDR1 SGHNT and CDR2 YYREEE (reference sequence). The CDR3 reads CASSHAGTGINEQFF. CDR3 bases: TGTGCCAGCAGCCATGCCGGGACAGGGATTAATGAGCAGTTCTTC.

The chain joins TRBV29-1 to TRBJ1-1, with 7 bases matching TRBD1. The CDR3 consists of 12 residues. Germline values: CDR1 SQVTM, CDR2 ANQGSEA. With V trimmed by 7 bases and J by 5 bases, 7 bases remained unmatched. CDR3 sequence (DNA): TGCAGCGGGCGCACAGGGGATACTGAAGCTTTCTTT. The encoded protein is CSGRTGDTEAFF. The entire variable domain, with the rest obtained from reference TRBV29-1 and TRBJ1-1, is as follows: SAVISQKPSRDICQRGTSLTIQCQVDSQVTMMFWYRQQPGQSLTLIATANQGSEATYESGFVIDKFPISRPNLTFSTLTVSNMSPEDSSIYLCSGRTGDTEAFFGQGTRLTVV.

This chain connects TRBV11-2 to TRBJ2-3, with 9 bases identical to TRBD1. The CDR3 has 17 residues. CDR1 and CDR2 from the germline V gene are SGHAT and FQNNGV. Trimming cost V 5 bases and J 5 bases; bases outside gene matches: 14. CDR3 region: CASSQVSGTGLVDTQYF. In DNA, the CDR3 is TGTGCCAGCAGCCAAGTCTCCGGGACAGGGCTTGTAGATACGCAGTATTTT.

This chain links TRBV4-1 with TRBJ2-5, with TRBD1 matching over 9 bases. V lost 5 bases to trimming and J lost 3 bases; unmatched junction nucleotides: 7. Germline V gives CDR1 MGHRA, CDR2 YSYEKL. The CDR3 has 15 residues. The chain's CDR3 is CASSFRDRDEETQYF. Here the CDR3 DNA reads TGCGCCAGCAGCTTCCGGGACAGGGATGAAGAGACCCAGTACTTC.

This clonotype has only one observation. V usage is TRBV9 and J usage is TRBJ1-5; D may be TRBD1 (5 bases). Trimming shortened V by 4 bases and J by 2 bases, and 10 bases separated the two germline ends. Germline V gene sequence: CDR1 SGDLS, CDR2 YYNGEE. CDR3 length: 14 residues. CDR3 bases: TGTGCCAGCAGCTCAGGGACGGGCAATCAGCCCCAGCATTTT. This gives the protein CASSSGTGNQPQHF.

The gene calls are TRBV20-1 and TRBJ1-1; D not certain. In germline, CDR1 is DFQATT, CDR2 SNEGSKA (reference sequence). The length of the CDR3 is 11 residues. Trimming took off 6 bases at V and 6 bases at J, with 11 bases between the two ends. The CDR3 region is CSARLGSEAFF. In nucleotides, the CDR3 is TGCAGTGCCCGCTTGGGATCTGAAGCTTTCTTT.

V gene TRBV15 combines with J gene TRBJ1-4; D might be TRBD1 (6 bases). Germline V gives CDR1 LNHNV, CDR2 YYDKDF (reference sequence). This CDR3 comprises 14 residues. Trimming took 3 bases from V and 6 from J, leaving 11 bases between them. CDR3 residues: CATSRAGEDEKLFF. CDR3 DNA sequence: TGTGCCACCAGCAGGGCAGGGGAGGATGAAAAACTGTTTTTT.